Sequencing of this TCR beta chain was carried out in a study of blood T cells in healthy people across ages. General study findings and limits: Unknown CMV status may confound age-related changes in expanded clones. Naive T cell percentage strongly correlated with TCR beta diversity. Across the age range, TCR beta diversity per million T cells fell in a roughly linear way.

The count of this clonotype is one. The antigen is unknown. One end of the junction is discordant with germline, which a read error may explain. The CDR3 totals 17 residues. Germline CDR1 reads SGHVS; CDR2 reads FNYEAQ. Alongside a J-beta primer mix, a sample-barcoded 5' primer served in a second PCR lasting roughly 7 to 11 cycles. TCRdb reprocessed the 5' RACE reads with MiXCR, giving one entry per CDR3 protein. The sample includes over 1,500,000 distinct CDR3 sequences, roughly 50% of them seen just once. The chain is built from TRBV7-6 and TRBJ2-2, with 8 nucleotides matching TRBD1. This TCR was sampled from a woman aged 40-49 years in good health. Sequenced: blood. The CDR3 DNA reads as TGTGCCAGTAGCTTAGCGCGATGGACAGGGTACGCCGGGGAGCTGTTTTTT. This translates into CASSLARWTGYAGELFF.